This T cell receptor (beta chain) was captured by sequencing in a study of T-cell memory formation after mild COVID-19 (dated by TCRdb to 2020 to 2023). With regard to the full study: TCR sequence clusters from the two donors were largely donor specific. T-cell clones expanding and contracting after mild COVID-19 in a couple of donors were tracked by longitudinal TCRalpha and TCRbeta repertoire sequencing. Two young, previously healthy adult volunteers, one female and one male, were included in the cohort. What the research found in general, with its limitations: Some responding clones were detected in pre-infection memory, which suggested that pre-existing cross-reactive memory T cells had joined the SARS-CoV-2 response. Only two mild cases were covered in the study, and larger cohorts including severe cases with pre-infection samples were considered necessary. Contracting CD4+ clones appeared mostly in the CM and EM memory subsets, whereas CD8+ clones were enriched in EMRA. Balanced CD4/CD8 phenotypes were observed for clones contracting from day 15 to 85, whereas a bias towards CD4+ was observed for a second wave of clones expanding from day 15 to 37. SARS-CoV-2 specificity was not confirmed for the second-wave clones peaking on day 37.

The germline V gene (reference sequence) specifies SEHNR as CDR1 and FQNEAQ as CDR2. Trimming takes 5 bases from V and 10 bases from J, and the germline ends sit 21 bases apart. From cysteine to phenylalanine, the CDR3 is 14 amino acids long. Just CDR3 DNA is preserved here, 42 bases in frame from base 1. This clonotype has more than one count but fewer than ten. Its target antigen remains unknown. Base qualities were left out, and no much larger clone turns up one base away. Ficoll-Paque density gradient centrifugation was used to isolate PBMCs. TCRdb shows the sequencer as Illumina NovaSeq 6000. cDNA libraries for TCRalpha and TCRbeta were prepared by 5'RACE using constant-segment primers, with sample barcodes and unique molecular identifiers added. Trizol reagent was used to extract RNA from every sample. Libraries were amplified in two PCR steps, with a second sample barcode and Illumina TruSeq adapters added in the second step. Sequencing of libraries was performed on an Illumina NovaSeq with 2 x 150 bp paired-end reads. As for how the authors treated the data: The reads were demultiplexed and collapsed into UMI-guided consensus sequences using migec v1.2.7. Using mixcr v2.1.11, the UMI consensuses were aligned to TRA and TRB V and J templates and assembled into clonotypes. Expanded or contracted clonotypes were those called significant by both edgeR and NoisET, with noise models trained on biological replicates. edgeR calls used a false discovery rate-adjusted p below 0.01 and a log2 fold-change threshold of 1. As an exploratory analysis of dynamics, PCA with hierarchical clustering was applied to max-normalized trajectories of the 1000 most abundant clonotypes. The CD4 or CD8 phenotype of responding clones was assigned using the separately sequenced CD4+ and CD8+ repertoires. TCRdb trimmed public reads at Q25 via fastp, called clones via MiXCR and kept in-frame beta chains. Rows with one shared CDR3 protein collapse into an entry with the most common genes and DNA. TCRdb's processing, not the authors', yielded these V and J calls. The sample table shows fewer than 550,000 distinct CDR3 sequences, and about 20% are seen once. The ten largest clones add up to more than 8% of the sample.

The specimen sequenced was PBMCs or a T cell subset sorted from them (not recorded which). The sequence joins TRBV7-9 to TRBJ2-7; the best D guess is TRBD2, with 5 bases matching. The clonotype originates from an adult woman who had mild COVID-19 (a few samples of this study predate the infection). The sample titles of this study are shuffled in the database, so cell type and time point are left out; the donor was told from shared clones. Here is the DNA: TGTGCCAGCAGCGGCGAGGGTCCGGGCAAAAGACAGTACTTC. This encodes CASSGEGPGKRQYF. Supplemented by the reference TRBV7-9 and TRBJ2-7 proteins around the CDR3, the complete variable domain is DTGVSQNPRHKITKRGQNVTFRCDPISEHNRLYWYRQTLGQGPEFLTYFQNEAQLEKSRLLSDRFSAERPKGSFSTLEIQRTEQGDSAMYLCASSGEGPGKRQYFGPGTRLTVT.